Each of the 26 T cell receptor beta chains below was sequenced from the same sample in a study of cytomegalovirus exposure and HLA in healthy donors. The PCR had 60 Vbeta and 13 Jbeta primers. TCRdb's table, derived via immunoSEQ multiplex PCR, lists solely in-frame clones and lacks some. The repertoire holds some 150,000 clones, around 68% seen once, with 2% to 2.5% in the top ten. Sequenced material: PBMCs. The origin of the receptors is a man younger than 40 in good health and CMV-seronegative.

This clone was seen a few times. This chain joins TRBV6-5 and TRBJ2-7; TRBD1 aligns across 7 bases. CDR3 size: 14 residues. Trimming removed 0 bases from V and 3 bases from J; junction bases left unmatched: 2. Germline CDR1 MNHEY, CDR2 SVGAGI. CDR3 DNA: TGTGCCAGCAGTTACTCAGGACAGGACTACGAGCAGTACTTC. This sequence encodes CASSYSGQDYEQYF.

The table lists this clone with a few counts. CDR3 sequence (DNA): TGTGCCAGCAGCGCCAGACAGGGAACCTACGAGCAGTACTTC. Its translation: CASSARQGTYEQYF. The chain recombines TRBV7-2 with TRBJ2-7; TRBD1 agrees at 7 bases. Germline V lookup: CDR1 SGHTA, CDR2 FQGNSA. This CDR3 has 14 residues. With V trimmed by 5 bases and J by 2 bases, 6 bases remained unmatched.

The chain links TRBV5-6 to TRBJ1-1; D not resolved. CDR1 is SGHDT, CDR2 YYEEEE, per germline. The CDR3 totals 16 residues. The germline V and J ends were trimmed by 3 bases and 0 bases, with 15 bases remaining between them. The CDR3 coding sequence is TGTGCCAGCAGCTCGGAGGTCGGCCCGATGAACACTGAAGCTTTCTTT. Translating gives CASSSEVGPMNTEAFF.

V usage is TRBV6-1 and J usage is TRBJ1-4; D possibly corresponds to TRBD1 (5 bases). V lost 1 base to trimming and J lost 7 bases, with 10 bases between them. Germline V gives CDR1 MNHNS, CDR2 SASEGT. This CDR3 is 14 amino acids long. The CDR3 region is CASSEGHGGEKLFF. DNA of the CDR3: TGTGCCAGCAGTGAAGGGCACGGGGGTGAAAAACTGTTTTTT.

The chain couples TRBV18 to TRBJ2-7; D unresolved. The germline CDR1 and CDR2 sequences are KGHSH and LQKENI. The CDR3 extends over 14 amino acids. Between the trimmed V and J ends, which lost 0 bases and 3 bases, there was a span of 9 bases. The DNA of the CDR3 is TGTGCCAGCTCACCACCCCTGGCGGTCTACGAGCAGTACTTC. Protein: CASSPPLAVYEQYF.

The rearrangement uses TRBV5-1 and TRBJ2-6; 10 nucleotides agree with TRBD2. CDR3 length: 16 amino acids. Trimming took 4 bases from V and 3 from J; bases not matched to a gene: 4. Germline CDR1 SGHRS, CDR2 YFSETQ. The CDR3 sequence: CASSPQRGGGANVLTF. The CDR3 DNA reads TGCGCCAGCAGCCCCCAGCGGGGGGGTGGGGCCAACGTCCTGACTTTC.

This clone was counted between two and nine times. This chain uses TRBV7-2 with TRBJ1-4, with D possibly matching TRBD1 (6 bases). Per the germline V gene, CDR1 is SGHTA and CDR2 is FQGNSA. The V gene lost 5 bases and the J gene lost 8 bases, with 18 bases spanning the gap. This CDR3 has 15 residues. The CDR3, as DNA: TGTGCCAGCAGCCCGGACAGAGGGCAATGGGAAAAACTGTTTTTT. Encoded protein: CASSPDRGQWEKLFF.

The J gene is TRBJ2-3, the V gene TRBV9, with D perhaps TRBD2 (6 bases). The CDR3 has 16 amino acids. The ends were cut back, 3 bases at V and 2 bases at J, with 16 bases in the middle. Germline V gene data show CDR1 as SGDLS and CDR2 as YYNGEE. This chain's CDR3 is CASSGGGLPITDTQYF. CDR3 DNA sequence: TGTGCCAGCAGCGGAGGCGGACTACCCATCACAGATACGCAGTATTTT.

This sequence joins TRBV6-1 and TRBJ2-7; TRBD1 matches 8 bases. Trimming at V came to 4 bases and at J to 2 bases, leaving 7 bases not matched to a gene. Germline V gene sequence: CDR1 MNHNS, CDR2 SASEGT. CDR3 size: 15 residues. CDR3 region: CASSVVTGGPYEQYF. As DNA, the CDR3 is TGTGCCAGCAGTGTTGTTACAGGGGGGCCCTACGAGCAGTACTTC.

This rearrangement joins TRBV4-3 to TRBJ2-1, with D maybe TRBD1 (5 bases). V lost 1 base and J 4 bases, leaving 5 bases between the germline ends. CDR1 and CDR2 (germline): LGHNA, YSLEER. The CDR3 consists of 13 residues. DNA of the CDR3: TGCGCCAGCAGCCAAGGACAGTACAATGAGCAGTTCTTC. It specifies CASSQGQYNEQFF.

The J gene is TRBJ2-7, the V gene TRBV7-2; 8 bases match TRBD1. The germline V gene encodes CDR1 SGHTA and CDR2 FQGNSA. This CDR3 region has 13 residues. Trimming at V came to 6 bases and at J to 6 bases, leaving 7 bases not matched to a gene. The CDR3, as DNA: TGTGCCAGCAGACGCGGGACAGGCCGCGAGCAGTACTTC. Translated: CASRRGTGREQYF.

This clone showed up just once. The rearrangement joins TRBV7-6 to TRBJ1-3, with TRBD1 as a possible D gene (5 bases). The V end was cut by 1 base, the J end by 1 base, with 11 bases between. This CDR3 has 16 amino acids. Germline V gene lookup returns CDR1 SGHVS and CDR2 FNYEAQ. The CDR3: CASSLDPGFSGNTIYF. The CDR3 nucleotides are TGTGCCAGCAGCTTAGACCCAGGGTTTTCTGGAAACACCATATATTTT.

The CDR3 region is CASSYSSYEQYF. The CDR3 DNA sequence: TGTGCCAGCAGCTATTCATCCTACGAGCAGTACTTC. This rearrangement joins TRBV7-2 to TRBJ2-7; D is unresolved. The CDR3 length is 12 residues. Trimming shortened V by 4 bases and J by 1 base, and 5 bases separated the two germline ends. Germline V CDR1 and CDR2: SGHTA, FQGNSA.

This clone was seen a few times. V and J are TRBV10-3 and TRBJ2-3, with 7 bases lining up with TRBD1. J lost 4 bases, V lost 10 bases, and 17 bases had no gene match. Germline V gene sequence: CDR1 ENHRY, CDR2 SYGVKD. The CDR3 has 16 residues. Here the CDR3 DNA reads TGTGCCACCAAAACACTCAGGGACAGCAGATCAGATACGCAGTATTTT. Encoded protein: CATKTLRDSRSDTQYF.

The chain is built from TRBV7-8 and TRBJ1-2; D is unresolved. CDR3 size: 13 residues. V lost 3 bases to trimming and J lost 6 bases, with 11 bases between them. Germline-derived CDR1 and CDR2 are SGHVS and FQNEAQ. CDR3 region: CASSLGKGDGYTF. CDR3 in DNA: TGTGCCAGCAGCTTGGGGAAGGGAGATGGCTACACCTTC.

The rearrangement links TRBV7-9 to TRBJ2-3; TRBD1 might be the D (6 bases). Germline-derived CDR1 and CDR2 are SEHNR and FQNEAQ (reference sequence). Trimming pared 3 bases from V and 0 bases from J, leaving 10 bases between. This CDR3 has 15 residues. This chain's CDR3 is CASSFSGASTDTQYF. The CDR3 coding sequence is TGTGCCAGCAGCTTTTCAGGGGCTAGCACAGATACGCAGTATTTT.

The chain combines TRBV5-5 with TRBJ1-1; 10 nucleotides match TRBD1. The germline gives CDR1 SGHKS, CDR2 YYEKEE (reference sequence). This CDR3 is 15 amino acids long. V gave up 4 bases and J gave up 5 bases; unmatched junction bases: 8. The DNA for the CDR3 is TGTGCCAGCAGCCTGACAGGGGGCATGGGTACTGAAGCTTTCTTT. Protein product: CASSLTGGMGTEAFF.

CDR3 bases: TGTGCCAGCCTACAGGAGGGCCCGGGCTACAATGAGCAGTTCTTC. As protein: CASLQEGPGYNEQFF. The rearrangement uses TRBV11-1 and TRBJ2-1, with D possibly matching TRBD2 (6 bases). Germline CDR1 and CDR2: SGHAT and FQDESV (reference sequence). CDR3 length: 15 residues. The ends were cut back, 8 bases at V and 3 bases at J, with 17 bases in the middle. The variable domain in full, completed from reference TRBV11-1 and TRBJ2-1, reads EAEVAQSPRYKITEKSQAVAFWCDPISGHATLYWYRQILGQGPELLVQFQDESVVDDSQLPKDRFSAERLKGVDSTLKIQPAELGDSAMYLCASLQEGPGYNEQFFGPGTRLTVL.

This clone was seen once. The V and J genes are TRBV13 and TRBJ1-2; D ambiguous. Trimming cost V 1 base and J 8 bases, with 20 bases left between them. Germline-derived CDR1 and CDR2 are PRHDT and FYEKMQ (reference sequence). The CDR3 is 16 residues long. This CDR3 reads CASSLEGLAGKEGYTF. Here the CDR3 DNA reads TGTGCCAGCAGCTTAGAGGGTCTGGCGGGCAAGGAGGGCTACACCTTC. Combining the CDR3 with reference TRBV13 and TRBJ1-2 gives the whole variable domain AAGVIQSPRHLIKEKRETATLKCYPIPRHDTVYWYQQGPGQDPQFLISFYEKMQSDKGSIPDRFSAQQFSDYHSELNMSSLELGDSALYFCASSLEGLAGKEGYTFGSGTRLTVV.

This chain uses TRBV13 with TRBJ2-3; 9 nucleotides line up with TRBD1. The germline V gene encodes CDR1 PRHDT and CDR2 FYEKMQ (reference sequence). V lost 5 bases, J lost 1 base, and 7 bases stayed unmatched. The CDR3 runs 16 residues. CDR3 protein: CASSLPGTGRTDTQYF. The CDR3 DNA reads TGTGCCAGCAGCCTCCCCGGGACAGGGCGCACAGATACGCAGTATTTT.

In this sample, this clone turned up once. The rearrangement uses TRBV30 and TRBJ2-7; 8 bases match TRBD2. Germline V gene sequence: CDR1 GTSNPN, CDR2 SVGIG (reference sequence). The CDR3 consists of 12 residues. The ends lost 4 bases at V and 5 bases at J; junction bases unmatched: 4. In DNA, the CDR3 is TGTGCCTGGATTGCGGGGGGACACGAGCAGTACTTC. Translation gives CAWIAGGHEQYF.

The chain couples TRBV5-4 to TRBJ2-2; D may be TRBD2 (5 bases). V lost 4 bases, J lost 1 base, and 8 bases lay in between. This CDR3 region has 14 residues. Germline-derived CDR1 and CDR2 are SGHNT and YYREEE (reference sequence). CDR3 in DNA: TGTGCCAGCAGCCCACGGGGGAACACCGGGGAGCTGTTTTTT. Protein product: CASSPRGNTGELFF.

The chain has TRBV28 and TRBJ1-5; 9 bases map to TRBD1. CDR1 is MDHEN and CDR2 is SYDVKM in the germline V gene. This CDR3 region has 15 residues. V lost 4 bases, J lost 7 bases, and 8 bases stayed unmatched. The CDR3, as DNA: TGTGCCAGCAGTTCGGGACAGGGAGAAAGGCAGCCCCAGCATTTT. Translation gives CASSSGQGERQPQHF.

The V and J genes are TRBV5-8 and TRBJ1-5, with no clear D. The germline V gene has CDR1 SGHTS and CDR2 YDEGEE. The ends were cut back, 3 bases at V and 6 bases at J, with 13 bases in the middle. This CDR3 region has 14 residues. The CDR3 reads CASSSPGMAQPQHF. The DNA of the CDR3 is TGTGCCAGCAGCTCCCCGGGGATGGCTCAGCCCCAGCATTTT.

V and J are TRBV6-1 and TRBJ1-4; TRBD1 is a possible D gene (6 bases). There are 13 residues in the CDR3. V dropped 9 bases and J dropped 6 bases, with 14 bases sitting between them. Germline V gene lookup returns CDR1 MNHNS and CDR2 SASEGT. In nucleotides, the CDR3 is TGTGCCAGTTCGGGGGGCCCAGATGAAAAACTGTTTTTT. This encodes CASSGGPDEKLFF.

The chain uses TRBV7-6 and TRBJ2-1, with TRBD2 identical over 12 bases. Trimming removed 5 bases from V and 1 base from J; junction bases left unmatched: 3. CDR1 and CDR2 (germline): SGHVS, FNYEAQ. This CDR3 has 16 amino acids. The CDR3 region has the DNA TGTGCCAGCAGCACACTAGCGGGGGGATCCTACAATGAGCAGTTCTTC. Translated, it gives CASSTLAGGSYNEQFF.